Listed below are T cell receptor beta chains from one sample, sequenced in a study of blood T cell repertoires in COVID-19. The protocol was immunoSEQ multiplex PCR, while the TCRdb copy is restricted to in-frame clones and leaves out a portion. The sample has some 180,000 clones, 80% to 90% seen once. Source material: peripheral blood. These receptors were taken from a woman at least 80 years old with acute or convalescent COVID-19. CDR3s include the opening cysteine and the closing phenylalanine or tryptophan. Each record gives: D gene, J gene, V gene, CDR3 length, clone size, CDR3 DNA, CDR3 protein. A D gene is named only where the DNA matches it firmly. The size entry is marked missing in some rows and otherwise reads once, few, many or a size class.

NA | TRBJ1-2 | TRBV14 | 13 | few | TGTGCCAGCAGCCAAGATGTCACGGATGGCTACACCTTC | CASSQDVTDGYTF
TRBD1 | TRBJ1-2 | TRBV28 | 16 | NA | TGTGCCAGCAGCCCTTCTCCAGAGGGGGCGATAAATGGCTACACCTTC | CASSPSPEGAINGYTF
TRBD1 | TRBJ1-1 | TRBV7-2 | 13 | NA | TGTGCCAGCAGCTTTGACAGGGGGACTGAAGCTTTCTTT | CASSFDRGTEAFF
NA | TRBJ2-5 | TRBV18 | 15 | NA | TGTGCCAGCTCACCATCCCCGGACATGAAAGAGACCCAGTACTTC | CASSPSPDMKETQYF
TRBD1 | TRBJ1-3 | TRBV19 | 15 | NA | TGTGCCAGTAGTATTTCTCGGCAGGGGGCATACACCATATATTTT | CASSISRQGAYTIYF
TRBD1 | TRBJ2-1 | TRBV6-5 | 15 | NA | TGTGCCAGCCACAGGGGGCCTAGCTCCTACAATGAGCAGTTCTTC | CASHRGPSSYNEQFF
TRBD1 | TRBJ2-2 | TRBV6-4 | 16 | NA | TGTGCCAGCAGTCCGAACCGACAGGGGGCAGGCGGGGAGCTGTTTTTT | CASSPNRQGAGGELFF
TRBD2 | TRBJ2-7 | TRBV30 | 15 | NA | TGTGCCTGGAGTGTAGGCGGGAGTCCCTCCTACGAGCAGTACTTC | CAWSVGGSPSYEQYF
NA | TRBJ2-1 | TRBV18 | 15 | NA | TGTGCCAGCTCCCGAGAAACCAGGGGTCGGGATGAGCAGTTCTTC | CASSRETRGRDEQFF
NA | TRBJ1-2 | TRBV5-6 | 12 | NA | TGTGCCAGCAGCCTACCGACAACAGGCTACACCTTC | CASSLPTTGYTF
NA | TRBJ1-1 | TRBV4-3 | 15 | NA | TGCGCCAGCAGCCAAGAAGTCAAGGGACTCACTGAAGCTTTCTTT | CASSQEVKGLTEAFF
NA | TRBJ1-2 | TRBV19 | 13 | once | TGTGCCAGTAAACCCAGCTGGGAGTATGGCTACACCTTC | CASKPSWEYGYTF
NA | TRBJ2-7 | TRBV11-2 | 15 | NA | TGTGCCAGCAGCTTAATTCCGACAGCCCCCTACGAGCAGTACTTC | CASSLIPTAPYEQYF
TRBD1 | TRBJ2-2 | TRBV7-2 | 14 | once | TGTGCCGGGGGGACAGGGACCGACACCGGGGAGCTGTTTTTT | CAGGTGTDTGELFF
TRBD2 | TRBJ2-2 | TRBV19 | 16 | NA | TGTGCCAGTAGTATAGCGGGGACTAGCGGGACCGGGGAGCTGTTTTTT | CASSIAGTSGTGELFF
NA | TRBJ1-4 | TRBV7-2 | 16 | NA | TGTGCCAGCAGTTTAAACCCACAGGGAAATAATGAAAAACTGTTTTTT | CASSLNPQGNNEKLFF